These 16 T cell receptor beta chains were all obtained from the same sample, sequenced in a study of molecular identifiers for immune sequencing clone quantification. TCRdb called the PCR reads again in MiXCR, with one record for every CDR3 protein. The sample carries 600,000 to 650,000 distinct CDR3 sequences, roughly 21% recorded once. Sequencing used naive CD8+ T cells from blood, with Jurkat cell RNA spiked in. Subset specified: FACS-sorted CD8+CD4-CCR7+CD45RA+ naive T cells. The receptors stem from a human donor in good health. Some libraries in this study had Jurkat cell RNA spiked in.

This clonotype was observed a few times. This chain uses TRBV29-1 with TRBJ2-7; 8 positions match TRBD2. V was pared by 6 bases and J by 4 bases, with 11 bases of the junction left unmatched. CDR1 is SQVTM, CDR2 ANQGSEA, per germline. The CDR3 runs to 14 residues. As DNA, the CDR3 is TGCAGCGTCGTGAACGGGGGGGGACTTTACGAGCAGTACTTC. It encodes CSVVNGGGLYEQYF.

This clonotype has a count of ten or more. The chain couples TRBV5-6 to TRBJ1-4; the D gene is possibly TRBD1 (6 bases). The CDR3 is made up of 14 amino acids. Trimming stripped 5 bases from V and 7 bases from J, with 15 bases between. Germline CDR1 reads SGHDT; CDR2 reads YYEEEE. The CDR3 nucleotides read TGTGCCAGCAGTCCCGGGGGCTCTGGTGAAAAACTGTTTTTT. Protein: CASSPGGSGEKLFF.

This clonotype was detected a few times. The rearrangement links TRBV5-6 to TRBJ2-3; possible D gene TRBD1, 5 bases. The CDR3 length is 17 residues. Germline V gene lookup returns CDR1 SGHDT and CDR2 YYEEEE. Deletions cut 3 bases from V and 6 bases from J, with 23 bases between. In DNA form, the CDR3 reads TGTGCCAGCAGCTACATTGGGATGGGCAGGGATAGGGATACGCAGTATTTT. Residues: CASSYIGMGRDRDTQYF. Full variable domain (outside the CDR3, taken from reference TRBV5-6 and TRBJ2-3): DAGVTQSPTHLIKTRGQQVTLRCSPKSGHDTVSWYQQALGQGPQFIFQYYEEEERQRGNFPDRFSGHQFPNYSSELNVNALLLGDSALYLCASSYIGMGRDRDTQYFGPGTRLTVL.

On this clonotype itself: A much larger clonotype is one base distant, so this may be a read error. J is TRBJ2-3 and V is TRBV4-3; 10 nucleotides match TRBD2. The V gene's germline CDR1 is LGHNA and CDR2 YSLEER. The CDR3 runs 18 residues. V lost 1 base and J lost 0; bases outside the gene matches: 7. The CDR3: CASSQGLAGASSTDTQYF. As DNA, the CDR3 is TGCGCCAGCAGCCAAGGTCTAGCGGGGGCCTCTAGCACAGATACGCAGTATTTT.

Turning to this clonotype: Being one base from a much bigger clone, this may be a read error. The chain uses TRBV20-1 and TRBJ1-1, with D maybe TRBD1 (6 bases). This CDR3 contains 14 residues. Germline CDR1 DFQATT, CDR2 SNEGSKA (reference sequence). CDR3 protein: CGARETGMDTEAFF. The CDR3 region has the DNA TGCGGTGCTAGAGAAACAGGGATGGACACTGAAGCTTTCTTT.

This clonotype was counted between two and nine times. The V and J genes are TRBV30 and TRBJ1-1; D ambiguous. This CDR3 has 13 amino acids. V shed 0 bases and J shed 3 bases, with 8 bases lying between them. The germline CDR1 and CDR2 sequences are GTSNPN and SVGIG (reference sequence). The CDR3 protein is CAWSVGPHTEAFF. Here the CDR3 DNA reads TGTGCCTGGAGTGTAGGGCCACACACTGAAGCTTTCTTT.

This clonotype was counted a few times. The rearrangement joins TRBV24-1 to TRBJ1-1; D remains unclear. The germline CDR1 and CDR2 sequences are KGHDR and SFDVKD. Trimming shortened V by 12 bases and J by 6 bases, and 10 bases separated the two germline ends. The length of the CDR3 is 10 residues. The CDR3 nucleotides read TGTGCCCCGCCGGGCCCTGAAGCTTTCTTT. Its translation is CAPPGPEAFF.

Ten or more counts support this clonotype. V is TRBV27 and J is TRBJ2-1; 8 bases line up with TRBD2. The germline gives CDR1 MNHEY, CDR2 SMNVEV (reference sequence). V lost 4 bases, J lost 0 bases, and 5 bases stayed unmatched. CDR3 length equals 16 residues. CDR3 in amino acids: CASSSNSGASYNEQFF. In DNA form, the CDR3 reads TGTGCCAGCAGTTCAAATAGCGGGGCCTCCTACAATGAGCAGTTCTTC.

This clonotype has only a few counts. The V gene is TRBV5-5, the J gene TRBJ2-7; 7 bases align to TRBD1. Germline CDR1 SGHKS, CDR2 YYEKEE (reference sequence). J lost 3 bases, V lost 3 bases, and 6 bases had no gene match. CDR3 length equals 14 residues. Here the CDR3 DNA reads TGTGCCAGCAGCTGGGGGACAGATTACTACGAGCAGTACTTC. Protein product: CASSWGTDYYEQYF.

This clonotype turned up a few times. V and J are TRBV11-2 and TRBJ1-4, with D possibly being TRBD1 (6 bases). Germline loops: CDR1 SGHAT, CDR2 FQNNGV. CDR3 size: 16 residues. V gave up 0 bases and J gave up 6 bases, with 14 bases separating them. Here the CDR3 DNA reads TGTGCCAGCAGCTTAGATAGGCGGGGGCTAGATGAAAAACTGTTTTTT. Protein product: CASSLDRRGLDEKLFF.

This CDR3 is CASSSPRGREGYGDTQYF. The CDR3 DNA reads as TGTGCCAGCAGCTCCCCCCGGGGTAGGGAAGGGTATGGAGATACGCAGTATTTT. The V and J genes are TRBV7-6 and TRBJ2-3; perhaps TRBD2 as D (5 bases). The germline V gene has CDR1 SGHVS and CDR2 FNYEAQ. CDR3 size: 18 residues. V was cut by 4 bases and J by 5 bases, with 25 bases left in between.

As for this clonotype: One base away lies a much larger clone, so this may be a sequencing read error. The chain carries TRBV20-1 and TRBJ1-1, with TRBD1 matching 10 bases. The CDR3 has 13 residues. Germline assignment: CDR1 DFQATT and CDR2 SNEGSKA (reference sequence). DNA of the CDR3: TGCAGTGCTAGGGGACAGGGGAGGGCTGAAGCTTCCTTT. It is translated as CSARGQGRAEASF.

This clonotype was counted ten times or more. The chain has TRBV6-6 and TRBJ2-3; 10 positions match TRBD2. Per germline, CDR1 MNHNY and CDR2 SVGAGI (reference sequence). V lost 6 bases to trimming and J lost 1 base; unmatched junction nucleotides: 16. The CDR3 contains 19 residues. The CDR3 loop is CASSTPTATGTSGTDTQYF. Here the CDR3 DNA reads TGTGCCAGCAGCACTCCAACCGCGACAGGGACTAGCGGCACAGATACGCAGTATTTT.

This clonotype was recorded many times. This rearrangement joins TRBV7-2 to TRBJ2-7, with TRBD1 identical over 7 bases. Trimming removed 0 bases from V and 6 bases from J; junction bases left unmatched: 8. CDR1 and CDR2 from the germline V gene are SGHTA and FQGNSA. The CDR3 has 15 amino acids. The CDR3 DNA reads TGTGCCAGCAGCTTAGCGTGGGACAGCCCGGCCGAGCAGTACTTC. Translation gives CASSLAWDSPAEQYF.

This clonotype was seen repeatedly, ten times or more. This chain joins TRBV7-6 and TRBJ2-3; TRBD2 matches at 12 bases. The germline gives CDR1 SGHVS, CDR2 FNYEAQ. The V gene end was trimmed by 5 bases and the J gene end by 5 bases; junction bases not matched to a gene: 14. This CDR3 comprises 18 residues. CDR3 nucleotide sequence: TGTGCCAGCAGCCCGAGGAATTCACTAGCGGGAGGAAAAGATACGCAGTATTTT. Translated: CASSPRNSLAGGKDTQYF.

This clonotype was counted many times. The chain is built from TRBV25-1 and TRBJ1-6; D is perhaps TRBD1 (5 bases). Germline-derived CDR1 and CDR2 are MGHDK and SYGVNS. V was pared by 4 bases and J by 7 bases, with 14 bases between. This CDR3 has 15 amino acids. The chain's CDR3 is CASSGQGGWNSPLHF. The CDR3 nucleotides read TGTGCCAGCAGTGGCCAGGGAGGGTGGAATTCACCCCTCCACTTT.